This T cell receptor (beta chain) was sequenced in a study of PD-1 blockade in mismatch repair-deficient tumors. Profiled with immunoSEQ multiplex PCR; TCRdb holds only in-frame clones, not every one. This sample carries approximately 120,000 clones, 86% of them seen once, and the ten largest clones take less than 15%. The CDR3 length is 15 residues. PCR or immunohistochemistry showed mismatch repair deficiency in every enrolled patient. A few pembrolizumab responders had their TCRs sequenced. This TCR was recovered from an adult with mismatch repair-deficient cancer. The rearrangement links TRBV21-1 to TRBJ1-1. TRBV21-1 corresponds to a pseudogene. The sample in question was peripheral blood, obtained 44 weeks after starting pembrolizumab. CDR3 amino acids: CASSKARGGYAEAFF. The CDR3 DNA follows: TGTGCCAGCAGCAAAGCTCGGGGCGGCTACGCTGAAGCTTTCTTT.